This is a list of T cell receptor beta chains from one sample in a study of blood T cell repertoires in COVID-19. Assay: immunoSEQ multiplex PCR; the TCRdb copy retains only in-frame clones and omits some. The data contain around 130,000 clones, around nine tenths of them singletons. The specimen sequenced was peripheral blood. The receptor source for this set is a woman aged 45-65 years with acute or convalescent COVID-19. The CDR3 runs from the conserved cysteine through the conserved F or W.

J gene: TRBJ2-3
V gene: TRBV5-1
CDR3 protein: CASSLGSGDNTDTQYF

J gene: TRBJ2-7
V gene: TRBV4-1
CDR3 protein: CASSQRTLSYEQYF

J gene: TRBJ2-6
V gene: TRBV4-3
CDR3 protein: CASSQDNRGSGANVLTF

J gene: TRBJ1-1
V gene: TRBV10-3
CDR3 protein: CAISGQRSMNTEAFF

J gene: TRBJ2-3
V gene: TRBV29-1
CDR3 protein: CSVEVSGGDTQYF

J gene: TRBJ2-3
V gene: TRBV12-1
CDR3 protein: CASSFGRDRSDTQYF

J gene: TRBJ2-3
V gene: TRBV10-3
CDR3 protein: CAIRAGLAGHTDTQYF

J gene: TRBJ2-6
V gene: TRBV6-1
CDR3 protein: CASSVVGGGSGANVLTF

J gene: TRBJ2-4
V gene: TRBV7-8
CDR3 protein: CASSNDRTTLAKNIQYF

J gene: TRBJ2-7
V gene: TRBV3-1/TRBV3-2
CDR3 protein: CASSPRQGLGEQYF

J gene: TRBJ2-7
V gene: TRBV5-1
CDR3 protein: CASSLDRVTYEQYF

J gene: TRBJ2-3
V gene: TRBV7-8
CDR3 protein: CASSLGVIRLAGGLGGTDTQYF

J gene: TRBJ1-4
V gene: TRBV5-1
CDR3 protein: CASSSTGNEKLFF

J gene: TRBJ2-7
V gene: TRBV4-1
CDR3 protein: CASSQGTWDEQYF

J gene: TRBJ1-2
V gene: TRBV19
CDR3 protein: CASLWSNYGYTF